One T cell receptor beta chain is described in this entry. This record belongs to a study of blood T cell repertoires in COVID-19. Produced via immunoSEQ multiplex PCR; TCRdb's table is partial and in-frame only. The sample has around 220,000 clones, less than 85% seen once. Trimming cost V 4 bases and J 5 bases; bases outside gene matches: 15. The CDR3 runs 17 residues. From germline, CDR1 is SGHRS and CDR2 YFSETQ. The sequence derives from an elderly woman with COVID-19, enrolled during active disease. The chain links TRBV5-1 to TRBJ2-5, with 9 bases fitting TRBD2. The sample consisted of peripheral blood. CDR3: CASSASGTSPLRETQYF. The CDR3 DNA reads TGCGCCAGCAGCGCTTCCGGGACTAGCCCCTTACGGGAGACCCAGTACTTC.